This TCR beta chain stems from a study of CXCR3-negative and CXCR3-positive naive CD8 T cells. Germline V CDR1 and CDR2: LGHNA, YSLEER. The CDR3 is 14 amino acids. For this clonotype: Its antigen is unknown.

The study made its TRB cDNA libraries by 5' RACE, adding UMI labels. Reprocessing the 5' RACE reads, TCRdb reports a single entry for every CDR3 protein and omits DNA. The specimen's table records tens of thousands of distinct CDR3 sequences. General observations from the study: Memory CD8+ T cell repertoires were far less diverse than both naive subsets. Comparison of naive CXCR3-negative and CXCR3-positive cells revealed similar TRBV-TRBJ usage, while memory cells differed. TRB CDR3s of CXCR3-positive naive cells were more hydrophobic than those of CXCR3-negative naive cells.

Sample: naive CXCR3+ CD8+ T cells from blood. Subset here: CD45RO-CCR7+CD27+CD95- naive CD8+ T cells expressing CXCR3 (TNR3+). The chain has TRBV4-3 and TRBJ2-3; the TCRdb D gene call, TRBD2, has no DNA to confirm it. The receptor comes from a human donor in good health. Some clones in this sample may be carry-over from other donors' samples. The CDR3 is CASSHAGGTDTQYF.